The 9 T cell receptor beta chains reported below all come from one sample, sequenced in a study of cytomegalovirus exposure and HLA in healthy donors. PCR was performed using 60 Vbeta and 13 Jbeta primers. Profiling relied on immunoSEQ multiplex PCR, and the TCRdb table lists in-frame clones only, not all of them. The sample shows under 250,000 clones, about 79% of them seen only once. Sequencing was performed on PBMCs. Every receptor here comes from a male donor in good health and CMV-seronegative.

The CDR3 nucleotides read TGTGCCAGCAAGCTAACGGCCAGGGGGTGGCATTTT. Translation: CASKLTARGWHF. The chain recombines TRBV2 with TRBJ1-5; 7 nucleotides agree with TRBD1. The V gene end was trimmed by 7 bases and the J gene end by 15 bases; junction bases not matched to a gene: 12. This CDR3 is 12 amino acids long. Per germline, CDR1 SNHLY and CDR2 FYNNEI.

This clone was seen just once. The chain carries TRBV10-3 and TRBJ1-1; 8 bases are shared with TRBD1. The CDR3 extends over 16 amino acids. In germline, CDR1 is ENHRY, CDR2 SYGVKD. J was trimmed by 4 bases and V by 6 bases; bases with no gene match: 13. DNA of the CDR3: TGTGCCATCAGGGGGGGGACAGGAGTAGGTGTCACTGAAGCTTTCTTT. As protein: CAIRGGTGVGVTEAFF.

The rearrangement joins TRBV4-3 to TRBJ2-3; 8 bases line up with TRBD2. CDR3 length equals 15 residues. Germline assignment: CDR1 LGHNA and CDR2 YSLEER. V shed 4 bases and J 0 bases; nucleotides not matched to a gene: 3. The CDR3 region is CASSLASGSTDTQYF. CDR3 in DNA: TGCGCCAGCAGCCTCGCTAGCGGGAGCACAGATACGCAGTATTTT.

This chain connects TRBV5-4 to TRBJ1-1; 10 bases are shared with TRBD1. Losses at the gene ends were 4 bases for V and 4 bases for J; bases not matched to a gene: 7. Germline loops: CDR1 SGHNT, CDR2 YYREEE (reference sequence). The CDR3 has 15 amino acids. CDR3 amino acids: CASSIAGQGSTEAFF. Written as DNA, the CDR3 is TGTGCCAGCAGCATTGCGGGACAGGGGAGCACTGAAGCTTTCTTT.

This clone came up a few times. The chain employs TRBV15 and TRBJ2-7; D gene unclear. Per the germline V gene, CDR1 is LNHNV and CDR2 is YYDKDF (reference sequence). Trimming removed 2 bases at V and 10 bases at J, with 12 bases between. This CDR3 is built from 12 residues. CDR3 sequence reads: CATSRQSPVQYF. For the CDR3, the DNA is TGTGCCACCAGCAGACAGTCCCCCGTCCAGTACTTC.

The chain employs TRBV4-3 and TRBJ2-1; 10 positions agree with TRBD2. The germline V gene encodes CDR1 LGHNA and CDR2 YSLEER. V lost 2 bases and J lost 7; bases outside the gene matches: 2. The CDR3 runs to 14 residues. Here the CDR3 reads CASSQTTSGNEQFF. The CDR3 nucleotides read TGCGCCAGCAGCCAAACGACTAGCGGGAATGAGCAGTTCTTC.

The chain uses TRBV14 and TRBJ1-4; maybe TRBD1 (5 bases). The CDR3 sequence is 17 residues long. Germline-derived CDR1 and CDR2 are SGHDN and FVKESK. V gave up 2 bases and J gave up 0 bases, with 13 bases separating them. In nucleotides, the CDR3 is TGTGCCAGCAGCCAATGGGGCCCCCAAGCAACTAATGAAAAACTGTTTTTT. It encodes CASSQWGPQATNEKLFF. Filled out from reference TRBV14 and TRBJ1-4, the complete variable domain reads EAGVTQFPSHSVIEKGQTVTLRCDPISGHDNLYWYRRVMGKEIKFLLHFVKESKQDESGMPNNRFLAERTGGTYSTLKVQPAELEDSGVYFCASSQWGPQATNEKLFFGSGTQLSVL.

The gene calls are TRBV10-2 and TRBJ2-3; 10 bases match TRBD2. CDR1 and CDR2 from the germline V gene are WSHSY and SAAADI. V dropped 8 bases and J dropped 0; count of bases not matched to a gene: 17. The CDR3 totals 19 residues. The CDR3 sequence is CASEGRGSSSGGSTDTQYF. The CDR3 DNA reads TGCGCCAGCGAGGGCAGGGGGTCGTCTAGCGGGGGTAGCACAGATACGCAGTATTTT.

About this clone itself: Other DNA sequences in the same sample also yield this CDR3. The chain uses TRBV28 and TRBJ1-2; 8 bases fit TRBD1. V dropped 5 bases and J dropped 3; count of bases not matched to a gene: 8. In germline, CDR1 is MDHEN, CDR2 SYDVKM. The CDR3 totals 15 residues. The CDR3 sequence is CASSLGQGRHYGYTF. The DNA of the CDR3 is TGTGCCAGCAGTCTAGGACAGGGCCGACACTATGGCTACACCTTC.